This entry concerns a single T cell receptor (beta chain). The record originates from a study of brain T cells in children with intractable seizures. The sequenced cases were selected for having the highest brain T cell transcript signatures. Pre-surgery treatment included at least one anti-epileptic drug. From germline, CDR1 is KGHSH and CDR2 LQKENI. V gave up 4 bases and J gave up 2 bases, with 9 bases separating them. This CDR3 region has 14 residues. The method was immunoSEQ multiplex PCR; TCRdb's version includes in-frame clones alone and lacks a portion of them. The sample contains 110,000 or so clones, under 95% of which appear only once.

The sequence was collected from a boy under three years old with hemimegalencephaly and intractable seizures. The sequencing used peripheral blood, collected at surgery. The chain links TRBV18 to TRBJ2-1; the D is unclear. For the CDR3, the DNA is TGTGCCAGCTCACTGATCGGGCCCTACAATGAGCAGTTCTTC. Its protein product is CASSLIGPYNEQFF.